This entry concerns a single TCR beta chain. The data were taken from a study of response to subunit inactivated influenza vaccine. Using its own MiXCR run on the RT-PCR reads, TCRdb lists one record per CDR3 protein. The sample lists approximately 170,000 distinct CDR3 sequences; more than 10% were seen once. Trimming took 2 bases from V and 1 from J, leaving 8 bases between them. The CDR3 is 14 residues long. Germline values: CDR1 MDHEN, CDR2 SYDVKM. The sample was also linked to a second study, of T cells expressing NK-cell markers. From that report: As the method of synthesis, 5'RACE template switching with UMIs yielded TCR beta cDNA.

V gene TRBV28 combines with J gene TRBJ1-1, with TRBD1 as a possible D gene (5 bases). Sample: CD8+ T cells sorted from PBMCs, taken 11 to 12 days after vaccination. This TCR derives from a man over 45 who received an inactivated influenza vaccine. The CDR3 loop is CASSLVGGNTEAFF. The CDR3 bases are TGTGCCAGCAGTTTAGTGGGGGGGAACACTGAAGCTTTCTTT.